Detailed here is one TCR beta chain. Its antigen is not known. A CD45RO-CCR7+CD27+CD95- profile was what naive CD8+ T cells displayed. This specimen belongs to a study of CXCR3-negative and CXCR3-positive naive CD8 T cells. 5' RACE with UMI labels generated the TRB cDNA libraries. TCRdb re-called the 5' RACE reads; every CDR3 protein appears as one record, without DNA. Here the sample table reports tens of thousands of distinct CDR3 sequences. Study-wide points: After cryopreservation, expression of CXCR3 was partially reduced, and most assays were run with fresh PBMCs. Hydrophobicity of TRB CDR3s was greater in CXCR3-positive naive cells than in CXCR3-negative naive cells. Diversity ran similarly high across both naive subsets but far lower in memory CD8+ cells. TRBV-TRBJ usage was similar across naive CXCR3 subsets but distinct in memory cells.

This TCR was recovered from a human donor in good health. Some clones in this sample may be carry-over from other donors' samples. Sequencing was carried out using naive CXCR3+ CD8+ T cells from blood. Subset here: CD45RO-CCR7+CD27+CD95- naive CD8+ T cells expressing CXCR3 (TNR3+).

The chain's CDR3 is CASSQVAGTNTGELFF. The V gene is TRBV4-1, the J gene TRBJ2-2; TCRdb picks TRBD1, but there is no DNA to check that call. The CDR3 loop spans 16 amino acids. Germline V gene lookup returns CDR1 MGHRA and CDR2 YSYEKL.